A selection of T cell receptor beta chains follows, all from one sample in a study of blood T cell repertoires in COVID-19. Clones were sequenced by immunoSEQ multiplex PCR, and TCRdb holds only the in-frame ones, with some missing. This table holds 55,000 to 75,000 clones, just over 85% found once. The sequencing sample was made of peripheral blood. Receptors were obtained from a man between 45 and 60 years old with active COVID-19. Both conserved end residues are trimmed from each CDR3.

TRBV5-8	TRBJ1-3	ASSVGQRYSGNTIY
TRBV10-3	TRBJ1-5	AIRGVSNQPQH
TRBV7-2	TRBJ2-3	ASSLVGTSRTDTQY
TRBV6-5	TRBJ1-2	ASIGDYGYT
TRBV23-1	TRBJ2-3	ASSQSRRSPDTQY
TRBV6-5	TRBJ2-2	ASRYQGTGELF
TRBV14	TRBJ2-5	ASSLGSKVRETQY
TRBV5-6	TRBJ1-2	ASSLLGQGQRAYGYT
TRBV29-1	TRBJ1-6	SGTGTVNSPLH
TRBV19	TRBJ2-5	ASTGGRQETQY
TRBV28	TRBJ1-4	AATDGTGRKKLF
TRBV6-2/TRBV6-3	TRBJ2-3	ASSRYRDRGNRRDTQY
TRBV3-1/TRBV3-2	TRBJ2-2	ASSQGAVTNTGELF
TRBV18	TRBJ1-1	ASSSGGNTEAF
TRBV7-2	TRBJ1-2	ASSLGLGGYGYT
TRBV5-6	TRBJ1-3	ASSLGGPGDTIY
TRBV4-2	TRBJ2-5	ASSQATREGTQY
TRBV6-6	TRBJ1-6	ASTLNSPLH
TRBV6-2/TRBV6-3	TRBJ2-7	ASSARTGGTWSNATYEQY
TRBV18	TRBJ2-7	ASSRQGSGEQY